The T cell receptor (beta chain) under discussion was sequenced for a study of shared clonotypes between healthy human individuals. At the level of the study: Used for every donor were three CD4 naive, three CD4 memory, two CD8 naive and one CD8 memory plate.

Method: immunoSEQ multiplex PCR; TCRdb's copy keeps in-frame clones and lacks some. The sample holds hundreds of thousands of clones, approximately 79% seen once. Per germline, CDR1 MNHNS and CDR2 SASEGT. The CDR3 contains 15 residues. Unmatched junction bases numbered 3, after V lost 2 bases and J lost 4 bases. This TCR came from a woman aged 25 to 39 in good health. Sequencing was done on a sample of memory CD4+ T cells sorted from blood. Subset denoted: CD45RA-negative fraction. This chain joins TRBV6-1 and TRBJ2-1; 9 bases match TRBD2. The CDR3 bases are TGTGCCAGCAGTGAAATGCTAGCGGGGTACAATGAGCAGTTCTTC. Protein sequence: CASSEMLAGYNEQFF.